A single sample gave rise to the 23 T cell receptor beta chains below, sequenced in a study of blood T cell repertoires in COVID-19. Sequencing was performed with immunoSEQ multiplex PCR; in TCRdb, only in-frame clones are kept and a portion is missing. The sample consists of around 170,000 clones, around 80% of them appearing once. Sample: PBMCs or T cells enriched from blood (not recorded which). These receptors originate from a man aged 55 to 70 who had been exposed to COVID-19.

In DNA, the CDR3 is TGTGCCAGCAGTACCCGACTAGCGGCTAACAATGAGCAGTTCTTC. It specifies CASSTRLAANNEQFF. The chain is built from TRBV28 and TRBJ2-1; 9 bases are a match to TRBD2. The CDR3 contains 15 residues. Germline-derived CDR1 and CDR2 are MDHEN and SYDVKM. V gave up 5 bases and J gave up 5 bases; unmatched junction bases: 7.

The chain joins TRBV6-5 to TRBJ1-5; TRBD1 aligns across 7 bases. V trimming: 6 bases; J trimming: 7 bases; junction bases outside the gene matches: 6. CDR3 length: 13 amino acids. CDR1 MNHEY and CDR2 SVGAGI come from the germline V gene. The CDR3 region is CASRQTGRQPQHF. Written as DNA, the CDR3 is TGTGCCAGCAGACAGACAGGGAGGCAGCCCCAGCATTTT.

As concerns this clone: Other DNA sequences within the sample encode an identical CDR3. CDR3 region: CASSQGRGTYEQYF. Written as DNA, the CDR3 is TGTGCCAGCAGCCAAGGCAGGGGTACTTACGAGCAGTACTTC. This chain joins TRBV3-1 (or the pseudogene TRBV3-2) and TRBJ2-7, with D tentatively TRBD1 (6 bases). CDR3 length: 14 residues. Looked up from germline, CDR1 is LGHDT and CDR2 is YNNKEL (reference sequence). V was trimmed by 1 base and J by 4 bases, leaving 11 bases between them.

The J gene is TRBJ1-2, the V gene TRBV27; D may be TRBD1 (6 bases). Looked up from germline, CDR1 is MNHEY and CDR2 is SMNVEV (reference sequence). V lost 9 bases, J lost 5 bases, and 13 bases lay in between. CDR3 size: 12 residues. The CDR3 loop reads CASWTVPYGYTF. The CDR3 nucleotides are TGTGCCAGTTGGACAGTTCCATATGGCTACACCTTC.

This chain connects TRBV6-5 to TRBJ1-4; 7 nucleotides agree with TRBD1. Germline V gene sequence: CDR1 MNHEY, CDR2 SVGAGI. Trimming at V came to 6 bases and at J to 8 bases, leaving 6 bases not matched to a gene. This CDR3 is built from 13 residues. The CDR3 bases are TGTGCCAGCAGAATAGGGGGCGCGGAAAAACTGTTTTTT. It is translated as CASRIGGAEKLFF.

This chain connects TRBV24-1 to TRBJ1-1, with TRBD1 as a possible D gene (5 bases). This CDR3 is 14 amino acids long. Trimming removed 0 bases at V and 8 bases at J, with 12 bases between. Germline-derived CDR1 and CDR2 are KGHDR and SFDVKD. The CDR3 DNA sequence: TGTGCCACCAGTGATTTGAGGTGGGGGGGAGAAGCTTTCTTT. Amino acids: CATSDLRWGGEAFF.

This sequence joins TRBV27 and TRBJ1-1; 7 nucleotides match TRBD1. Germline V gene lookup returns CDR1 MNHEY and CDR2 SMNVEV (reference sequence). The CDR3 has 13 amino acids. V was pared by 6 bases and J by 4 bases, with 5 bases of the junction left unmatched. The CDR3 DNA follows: TGTGCCAGCAGCCCCAGGGGGATCACTGAAGCTTTCTTT. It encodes CASSPRGITEAFF.

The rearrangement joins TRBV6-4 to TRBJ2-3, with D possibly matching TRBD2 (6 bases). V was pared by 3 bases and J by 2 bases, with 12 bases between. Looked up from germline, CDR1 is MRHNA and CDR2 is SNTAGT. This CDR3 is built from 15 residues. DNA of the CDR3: TGTGCCAGCAGTGAATCGGCGGGGTACACAGATACGCAGTATTTT. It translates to CASSESAGYTDTQYF.

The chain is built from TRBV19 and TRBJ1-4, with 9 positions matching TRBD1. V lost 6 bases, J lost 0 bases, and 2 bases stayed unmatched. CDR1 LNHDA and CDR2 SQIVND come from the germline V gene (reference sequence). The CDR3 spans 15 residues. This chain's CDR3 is CASRTGGATNEKLFF. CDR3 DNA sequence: TGTGCCAGTAGGACAGGGGGAGCAACTAATGAAAAACTGTTTTTT.

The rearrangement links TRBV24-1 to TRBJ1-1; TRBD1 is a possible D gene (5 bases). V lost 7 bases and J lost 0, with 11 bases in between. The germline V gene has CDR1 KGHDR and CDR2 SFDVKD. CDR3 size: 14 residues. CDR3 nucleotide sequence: TGTGCCACCAGGGGGGGAGTTATGAACACTGAAGCTTTCTTT. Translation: CATRGGVMNTEAFF.

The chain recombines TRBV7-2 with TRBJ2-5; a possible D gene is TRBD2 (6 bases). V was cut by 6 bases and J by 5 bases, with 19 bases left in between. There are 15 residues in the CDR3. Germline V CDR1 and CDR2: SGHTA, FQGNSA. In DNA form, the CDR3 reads TGTGCCAGCAGTCCATTAGCGGCCAATCCGGAGACCCAGTACTTC. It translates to CASSPLAANPETQYF.

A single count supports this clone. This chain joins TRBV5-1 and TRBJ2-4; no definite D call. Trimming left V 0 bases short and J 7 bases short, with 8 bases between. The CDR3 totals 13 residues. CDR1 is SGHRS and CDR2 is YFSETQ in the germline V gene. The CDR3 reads CASSLGTANIQYF. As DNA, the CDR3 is TGCGCCAGCAGCTTGGGTACAGCTAACATTCAGTACTTC.

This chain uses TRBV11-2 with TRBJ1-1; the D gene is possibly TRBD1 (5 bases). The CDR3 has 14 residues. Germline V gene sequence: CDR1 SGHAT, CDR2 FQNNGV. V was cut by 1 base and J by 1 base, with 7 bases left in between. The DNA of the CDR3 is TGTGCCAGCAGCTTAGGGGGCAGGAACACTGAAGCTTTCTTT. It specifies CASSLGGRNTEAFF.

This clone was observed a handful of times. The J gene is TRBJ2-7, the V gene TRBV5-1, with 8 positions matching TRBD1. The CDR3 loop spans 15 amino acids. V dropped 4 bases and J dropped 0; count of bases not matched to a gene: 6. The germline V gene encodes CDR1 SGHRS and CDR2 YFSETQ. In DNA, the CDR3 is TGCGCCAGCAGCCTCTGGACAGGGAGCTCCTACGAGCAGTACTTC. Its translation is CASSLWTGSSYEQYF.

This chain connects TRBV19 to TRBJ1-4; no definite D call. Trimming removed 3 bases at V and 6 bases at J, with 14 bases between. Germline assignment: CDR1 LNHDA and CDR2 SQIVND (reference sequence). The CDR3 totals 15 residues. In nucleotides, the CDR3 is TGTGCCAGTAGTATGCACTCGGAGCGGCATGAAAAACTGTTTTTT. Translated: CASSMHSERHEKLFF. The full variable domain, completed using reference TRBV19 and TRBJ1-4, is DGGITQSPKYLFRKEGQNVTLSCEQNLNHDAMYWYRQDPGQGLRLIYYSQIVNDFQKGDIAEGYSVSREKKESFPLTVTSAQKNPTAFYLCASSMHSERHEKLFFGSGTQLSVL.

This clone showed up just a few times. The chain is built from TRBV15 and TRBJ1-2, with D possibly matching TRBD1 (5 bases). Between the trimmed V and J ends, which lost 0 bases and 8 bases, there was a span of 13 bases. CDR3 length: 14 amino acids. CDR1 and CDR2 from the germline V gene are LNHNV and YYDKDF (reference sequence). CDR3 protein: CATSRDPQGKGYTF. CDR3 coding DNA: TGTGCCACCAGCAGAGATCCTCAGGGTAAAGGCTACACCTTC.

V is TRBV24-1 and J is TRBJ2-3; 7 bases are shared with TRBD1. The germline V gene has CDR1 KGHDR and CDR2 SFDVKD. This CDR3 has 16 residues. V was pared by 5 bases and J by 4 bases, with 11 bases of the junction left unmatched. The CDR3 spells CATSADRAFSADTQYF. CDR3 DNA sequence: TGTGCCACCAGTGCCGACAGGGCATTTAGCGCAGATACGCAGTATTTT.

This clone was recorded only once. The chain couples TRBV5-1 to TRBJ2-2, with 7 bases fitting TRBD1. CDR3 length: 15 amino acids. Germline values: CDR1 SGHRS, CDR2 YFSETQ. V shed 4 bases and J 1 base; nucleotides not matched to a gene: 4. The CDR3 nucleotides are TGCGCCAGCAGCCGCACAGGGGTGAACACCGGGGAGCTGTTTTTT. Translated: CASSRTGVNTGELFF.

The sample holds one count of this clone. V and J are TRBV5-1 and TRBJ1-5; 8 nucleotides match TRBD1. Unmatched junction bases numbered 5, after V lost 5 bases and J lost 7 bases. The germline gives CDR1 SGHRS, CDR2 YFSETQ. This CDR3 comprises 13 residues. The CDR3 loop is CASRDRETQPQHF. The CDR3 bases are TGCGCCAGCAGGGACAGGGAAACCCAGCCCCAGCATTTT.

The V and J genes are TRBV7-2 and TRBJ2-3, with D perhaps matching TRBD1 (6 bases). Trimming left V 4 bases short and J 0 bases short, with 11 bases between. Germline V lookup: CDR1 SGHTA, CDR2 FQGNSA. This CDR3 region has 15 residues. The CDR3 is CASSSQGTSTDTQYF. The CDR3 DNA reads TGTGCCAGCAGCTCACAGGGTACTAGCACAGATACGCAGTATTTT.

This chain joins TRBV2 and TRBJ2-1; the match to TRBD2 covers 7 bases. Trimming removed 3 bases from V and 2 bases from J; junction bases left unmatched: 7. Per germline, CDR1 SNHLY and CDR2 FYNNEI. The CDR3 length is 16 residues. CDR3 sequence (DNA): TGTGCCAGCAGTGATCCCTTAGCGGGCACCTACAATGAGCAGTTCTTC. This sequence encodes CASSDPLAGTYNEQFF.

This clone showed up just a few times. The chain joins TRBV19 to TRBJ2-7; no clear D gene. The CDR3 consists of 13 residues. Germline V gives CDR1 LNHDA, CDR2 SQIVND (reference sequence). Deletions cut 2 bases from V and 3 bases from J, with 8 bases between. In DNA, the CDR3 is TGTGCCAGTAGTATAAGTCCAGGCTACGAGCAGTACTTC. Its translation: CASSISPGYEQYF.

This CDR3 reads CASSYSSAVAEAFF. DNA of the CDR3: TGTGCCAGCAGTTACTCGAGCGCGGTAGCTGAAGCTTTCTTT. The rearrangement joins TRBV6-5 to TRBJ1-1, with D uncertain. V lost 0 bases to trimming and J lost 6 bases, with 11 bases between them. Germline V gene sequence: CDR1 MNHEY, CDR2 SVGAGI. CDR3 length: 14 residues.